This T cell receptor beta chain emerged from a study of vaccination and CD4 T cells after COVID-19. V lost 5 bases, J lost 4 bases, and 5 bases stayed unmatched. CDR1 and CDR2 from the germline V gene are SGHNT and YENEEA. The CDR3 consists of 15 residues. Sample time point: late sampling 161 to 241 days after vaccination in three convalescent patients. The treatment was: roughly ten-day PBMC culture with coronavirus spike peptide pools or control peptides (ViraFEST assay). In regard to this clonotype: Its antigen is not known.

Oncomine TCR Beta short-read sequencing was applied to DNA from cultured CD4+ T cells. TCRdb called the PCR reads again in MiXCR, with one record for every CDR3 protein. The sample has fewer than 20,000 distinct CDR3 sequences; roughly two fifths are singletons. V gene TRBV11-3 combines with J gene TRBJ2-1, with 10 bases identical to TRBD2. The source is a human donor who had recovered from COVID-19. The sample here was CD4+ T cells from blood, cultured in vitro, taken about 7 months after SARS-CoV-2 vaccination. This CDR3 is CASSRGLAEYNEQFF. DNA of the CDR3: TGTGCCAGCAGCCGCGGACTAGCGGAGTACAATGAGCAGTTCTTC. Combining the CDR3 with reference TRBV11-3 and TRBJ2-1 gives the whole variable domain EAGVVQSPRYKIIEKKQPVAFWCNPISGHNTLYWYLQNLGQGPELLIRYENEEAVDDSQLPKDRFSAERLKGVDSTLKIQPAELGDSAVYLCASSRGLAEYNEQFFGPGTRLTVL.